These T cell receptor beta chains were read from a single sample in a study of cytomegalovirus exposure and HLA in healthy donors. Assay: immunoSEQ multiplex PCR; the TCRdb copy retains only in-frame clones and omits some. The top ten clones hold approximately 0.5% of a sample with 200,000 to 250,000 clones, almost 85% of them seen once. Sequenced: PBMCs. These receptors were obtained from a woman in her thirties or forties in good health and CMV-seronegative. CDR3s include the opening cysteine and the closing phenylalanine or tryptophan. D genes are given only for firm matches. Expanded clones get a size class; other rows say once, few or many, or leave the size out.

j_call: TRBJ2-1
v_call: TRBV30
d_call: TRBD1
clone_size: NA
cdr3_aa: CAWSFYLGQANEQFF
cdr3_nt: TGTGCCTGGAGTTTTTATTTAGGACAGGCCAACGAGCAGTTCTTC

j_call: TRBJ2-3
v_call: TRBV5-1
d_call: TRBD1
clone_size: once
cdr3_aa: CASSNNLQGAGDTQYF
cdr3_nt: TGCGCCAGCAGTAATAACCTCCAGGGGGCCGGAGATACGCAGTATTTT

j_call: TRBJ1-4
v_call: TRBV10-3
d_call: NA
clone_size: once
cdr3_aa: CAISDGRVNEKLFF
cdr3_nt: TGTGCCATCAGTGACGGCAGGGTTAATGAAAAACTGTTTTTT

j_call: TRBJ1-1
v_call: TRBV6-4
d_call: NA
clone_size: NA
cdr3_aa: CASSSDMNTEASF
cdr3_nt: TGTGCCAGCAGTAGCGATATGAACACTGAAGCTTCCTTT

j_call: TRBJ2-7
v_call: TRBV10-3
d_call: TRBD2
clone_size: few
cdr3_aa: CAISPGLAGSEQYF
cdr3_nt: TGTGCCATCAGTCCCGGACTAGCGGGGAGCGAGCAGTACTTC

j_call: TRBJ2-2
v_call: TRBV19
d_call: NA
clone_size: NA
cdr3_aa: CASSIGHSGQNTGELFF
cdr3_nt: TGTGCCAGTAGTATAGGCCACTCGGGACAGAACACCGGGGAGCTGTTTTTT

j_call: TRBJ1-1
v_call: TRBV19
d_call: NA
clone_size: NA
cdr3_aa: CASSKGGLTERRNTEAFF
cdr3_nt: TGTGCCAGTAGTAAGGGAGGTTTGACAGAACGACGTAACACTGAAGCTTTCTTT

j_call: TRBJ2-5
v_call: TRBV5-1
d_call: TRBD1
clone_size: NA
cdr3_aa: CASSDGTGGEGETQYF
cdr3_nt: TGCGCCAGCAGCGACGGGACAGGGGGCGAGGGAGAGACCCAGTACTTC

j_call: TRBJ2-7
v_call: TRBV27
d_call: TRBD2
clone_size: once
cdr3_aa: CASSSGLAGTYEQYF
cdr3_nt: TGTGCCAGCAGTAGCGGACTAGCGGGGACCTACGAGCAGTACTTC

j_call: TRBJ2-1
v_call: TRBV4-1
d_call: NA
clone_size: NA
cdr3_aa: CASSPTDSYNEQFF
cdr3_nt: TGCGCCAGCAGCCCGACAGACAGTTACAATGAGCAGTTCTTC

j_call: TRBJ1-6
v_call: TRBV4-3
d_call: TRBD1
clone_size: few
cdr3_aa: CASSQERGDRGSSPLHF
cdr3_nt: TGCGCCAGCAGCCAAGAAAGGGGGGACAGGGGGTCCTCACCCCTCCACTTT

j_call: TRBJ2-7
v_call: TRBV2
d_call: TRBD2
clone_size: NA
cdr3_aa: CASKRGPPESYEQYF
cdr3_nt: TGTGCCAGCAAGCGGGGCCCTCCCGAGTCCTACGAGCAGTACTTC

j_call: TRBJ2-1
v_call: TRBV15
d_call: NA
clone_size: NA
cdr3_aa: CATSFEGGPTNEQFF
cdr3_nt: TGTGCCACCAGCTTTGAGGGAGGCCCCACCAATGAGCAGTTCTTC

j_call: TRBJ1-1
v_call: TRBV18
d_call: TRBD1
clone_size: NA
cdr3_aa: CASSPLGQAGTEAFF
cdr3_nt: TGTGCCAGCTCACCTCTTGGACAGGCTGGCACTGAAGCTTTCTTT

j_call: TRBJ2-2
v_call: TRBV9
d_call: TRBD2
clone_size: NA
cdr3_aa: CASSLTGTSGGSGTGELFF
cdr3_nt: TGTGCCAGCAGCCTTACCGGGACTAGCGGGGGTTCGGGCACCGGGGAGCTGTTTTTT

j_call: TRBJ2-2
v_call: TRBV4-2
d_call: TRBD2
clone_size: NA
cdr3_aa: CASSQDRRGVGELFF
cdr3_nt: TGTGCCAGCAGCCAAGATAGACGGGGGGTCGGGGAGCTGTTTTTT

j_call: TRBJ1-1
v_call: TRBV6-5
d_call: TRBD1
clone_size: NA
cdr3_aa: CASSFREGTGVFF
cdr3_nt: TGTGCCAGCAGTTTTAGGGAGGGGACAGGGGTTTTCTTT

j_call: TRBJ2-5
v_call: TRBV6-9
d_call: TRBD2
clone_size: NA
cdr3_aa: CASRGTSGGCETQYF
cdr3_nt: TGTGCCAGCAGGGGGACTAGCGGGGGTTGCGAGACCCAGTACTTC

j_call: TRBJ2-7
v_call: TRBV13
d_call: NA
clone_size: NA
cdr3_aa: CASSLGLASLRYEQYF
cdr3_nt: TGTGCCAGCAGCTTAGGTCTCGCTAGTTTGCGGTACGAGCAGTACTTC

j_call: TRBJ2-1
v_call: TRBV5-1
d_call: NA
clone_size: once
cdr3_aa: CASSLGGPRYNEQFF
cdr3_nt: TGCGCCAGCAGCTTGGGGGGCCCCAGGTACAATGAGCAGTTCTTC

j_call: TRBJ2-5
v_call: TRBV5-4
d_call: TRBD2
clone_size: NA
cdr3_aa: CASSLAGRAETQYF
cdr3_nt: TGTGCCAGCAGCTTAGCAGGGAGGGCGGAGACCCAGTACTTC

j_call: TRBJ1-1
v_call: TRBV2
d_call: TRBD1
clone_size: NA
cdr3_aa: CASRATGGTEAFF
cdr3_nt: TGTGCCAGCAGGGCGACAGGGGGCACTGAAGCTTTCTTT

j_call: TRBJ1-1
v_call: TRBV19
d_call: TRBD1
clone_size: once
cdr3_aa: CASSIVRTGATEAFF
cdr3_nt: TGTGCCAGTAGTATAGTAAGGACAGGGGCCACTGAAGCTTTCTTT

j_call: TRBJ2-2
v_call: TRBV7-3
d_call: NA
clone_size: NA
cdr3_aa: CASSLVQTGELFF
cdr3_nt: TGTGCCAGCAGCTTAGTGCAGACCGGGGAGCTGTTTTTT

j_call: TRBJ2-7
v_call: TRBV5-6
d_call: TRBD2
clone_size: NA
cdr3_aa: CASSAGLVVGHEQYF
cdr3_nt: TGTGCCAGCAGCGCGGGACTAGTCGTCGGTCACGAGCAGTACTTC

j_call: TRBJ2-7
v_call: TRBV4-1
d_call: TRBD1
clone_size: few
cdr3_aa: CASSHRTGDVYEQYF
cdr3_nt: TGCGCCAGCAGCCATCGGACAGGGGATGTCTACGAGCAGTACTTC

j_call: TRBJ2-1
v_call: TRBV11-3
d_call: NA
clone_size: NA
cdr3_aa: CASTYRGEQFF
cdr3_nt: TGTGCCAGCACCTATCGGGGTGAGCAGTTCTTC

j_call: TRBJ1-1
v_call: TRBV6-1
d_call: NA
clone_size: NA
cdr3_aa: CASTFSRNTEAFF
cdr3_nt: TGTGCCAGCACGTTTTCTAGGAACACTGAAGCTTTCTTT

j_call: TRBJ2-7
v_call: TRBV7-9
d_call: NA
clone_size: NA
cdr3_aa: CASSLSSYEQYF
cdr3_nt: TGTGCCAGCAGCCTAAGCTCCTACGAGCAGTACTTC

j_call: TRBJ2-5
v_call: TRBV5-4
d_call: TRBD2
clone_size: NA
cdr3_aa: CASSLGGGAGETQYF
cdr3_nt: TGTGCCAGCAGCTTGGGCGGGGGGGCCGGAGAGACCCAGTACTTC

j_call: TRBJ2-1
v_call: TRBV5-1
d_call: NA
clone_size: NA
cdr3_aa: CASSLVAGLNNEQFF
cdr3_nt: TGCGCCAGCAGCTTGGTAGCAGGACTTAACAATGAGCAGTTCTTC

j_call: TRBJ2-7
v_call: TRBV7-7
d_call: NA
clone_size: NA
cdr3_aa: CASSLAEGSYEQYF
cdr3_nt: TGTGCTAGCAGCTTAGCTGAGGGAAGCTACGAGCAGTACTTC

j_call: TRBJ1-5
v_call: TRBV19
d_call: TRBD1
clone_size: few
cdr3_aa: CASSMGTGRSNQPQHF
cdr3_nt: TGTGCCAGTAGTATGGGGACAGGGAGAAGCAATCAGCCCCAGCATTTT

j_call: TRBJ1-1
v_call: TRBV13
d_call: NA
clone_size: NA
cdr3_aa: CASSLVLASGEAFF
cdr3_nt: TGTGCCAGCAGCTTAGTGTTAGCCTCGGGTGAAGCTTTCTTT

j_call: TRBJ2-1
v_call: TRBV6-5
d_call: NA
clone_size: NA
cdr3_aa: CASRPDNYNEQFF
cdr3_nt: TGTGCCAGCAGACCGGACAACTACAATGAGCAGTTCTTC

j_call: TRBJ1-3
v_call: TRBV28
d_call: NA
clone_size: NA
cdr3_aa: CASSSGAGNTIYF
cdr3_nt: TGTGCCAGCAGTTCTGGAGCTGGAAACACCATATATTTT

j_call: TRBJ2-7
v_call: TRBV13
d_call: NA
clone_size: NA
cdr3_aa: CASSNNRAYEQYF
cdr3_nt: TGTGCCAGCAGCAACAACAGGGCCTACGAGCAGTACTTC

j_call: TRBJ1-5
v_call: TRBV6-5
d_call: TRBD1
clone_size: NA
cdr3_aa: CASSYSGTGGNQPQHF
cdr3_nt: TGTGCCAGCAGTTACTCGGGGACAGGGGGCAATCAGCCCCAGCATTTT

j_call: TRBJ1-5
v_call: TRBV7-9
d_call: NA
clone_size: NA
cdr3_aa: CASSLSGKGVNQPQHF
cdr3_nt: TGTGCCAGCAGCTTATCAGGGAAAGGGGTCAATCAGCCCCAGCATTTT

j_call: TRBJ2-1
v_call: TRBV27
d_call: TRBD2
clone_size: NA
cdr3_aa: CASRPGLAEDEQFF
cdr3_nt: TGTGCCAGCAGGCCGGGACTAGCTGAAGATGAGCAGTTCTTC

j_call: TRBJ1-3
v_call: TRBV5-5
d_call: NA
clone_size: NA
cdr3_aa: CASSLGRGLLDTIYF
cdr3_nt: TGTGCCAGCAGCTTGGGCAGGGGCCTTCTAGACACCATATATTTT

j_call: TRBJ2-5
v_call: TRBV5-4
d_call: NA
clone_size: NA
cdr3_aa: CASSPQGFGETQYF
cdr3_nt: TGTGCCAGCAGCCCTCAGGGATTTGGAGAGACCCAGTACTTC

j_call: TRBJ1-2
v_call: TRBV6-5
d_call: NA
clone_size: NA
cdr3_aa: CASRSPDGYTF
cdr3_nt: TGTGCCAGCAGGTCCCCCGATGGCTACACCTTC

j_call: TRBJ2-2
v_call: TRBV5-4
d_call: TRBD2
clone_size: NA
cdr3_aa: CASSLASSGVIGELFF
cdr3_nt: TGTGCCAGCAGCTTGGCCAGTAGCGGGGTTATCGGGGAGCTGTTTTTT

j_call: TRBJ1-2
v_call: TRBV20-1
d_call: NA
clone_size: NA
cdr3_aa: CSARPLYTF
cdr3_nt: TGCAGTGCTAGACCCCTTTACACCTTC

j_call: TRBJ2-7
v_call: TRBV7-9
d_call: TRBD2
clone_size: NA
cdr3_aa: CASSSGGLAGLTYEQYF
cdr3_nt: TGTGCCAGCAGCTCAGGGGGACTAGCGGGGCTCACCTACGAGCAGTACTTC